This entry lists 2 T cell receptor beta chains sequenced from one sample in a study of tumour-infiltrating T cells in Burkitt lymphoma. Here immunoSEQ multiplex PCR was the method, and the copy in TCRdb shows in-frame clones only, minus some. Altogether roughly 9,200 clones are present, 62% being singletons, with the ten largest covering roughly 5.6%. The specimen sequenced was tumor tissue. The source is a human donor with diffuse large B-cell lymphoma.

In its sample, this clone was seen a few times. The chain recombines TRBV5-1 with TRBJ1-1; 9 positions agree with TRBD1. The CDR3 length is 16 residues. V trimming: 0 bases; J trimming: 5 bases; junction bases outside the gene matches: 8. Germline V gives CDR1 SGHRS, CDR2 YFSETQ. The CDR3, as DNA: TGCGCCAGCAGCTTGGGGACAGGGGCGAGGGGTACTGAAGCTTTCTTT. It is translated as CASSLGTGARGTEAFF. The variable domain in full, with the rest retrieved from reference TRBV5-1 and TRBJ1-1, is KAGVTQTPRYLIKTRGQQVTLSCSPISGHRSVSWYQQTPGQGLQFLFEYFSETQRNKGNFPGRFSGRQFSNSRSEMNVSTLELGDSALYLCASSLGTGARGTEAFFGQGTRLTVV.

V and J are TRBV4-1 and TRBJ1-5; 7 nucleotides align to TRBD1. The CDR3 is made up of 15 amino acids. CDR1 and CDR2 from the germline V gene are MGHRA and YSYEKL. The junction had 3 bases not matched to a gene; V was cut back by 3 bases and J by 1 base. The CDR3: CASSHEQGSNQPQHF. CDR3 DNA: TGCGCCAGCAGCCATGAACAGGGGAGCAATCAGCCCCAGCATTTT.